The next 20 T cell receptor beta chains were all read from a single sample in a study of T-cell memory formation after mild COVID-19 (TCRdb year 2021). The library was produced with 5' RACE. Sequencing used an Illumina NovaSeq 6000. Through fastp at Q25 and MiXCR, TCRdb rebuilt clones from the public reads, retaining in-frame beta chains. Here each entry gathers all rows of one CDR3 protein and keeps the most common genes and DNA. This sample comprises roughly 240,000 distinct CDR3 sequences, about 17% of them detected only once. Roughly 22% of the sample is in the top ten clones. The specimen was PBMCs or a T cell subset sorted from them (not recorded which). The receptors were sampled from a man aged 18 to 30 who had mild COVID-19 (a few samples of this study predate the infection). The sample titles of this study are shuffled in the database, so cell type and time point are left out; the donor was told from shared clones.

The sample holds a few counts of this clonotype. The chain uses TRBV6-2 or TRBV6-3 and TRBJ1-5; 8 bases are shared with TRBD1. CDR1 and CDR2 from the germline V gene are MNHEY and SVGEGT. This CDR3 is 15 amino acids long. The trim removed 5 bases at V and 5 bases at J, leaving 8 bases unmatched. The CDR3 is CASSRNDRGHQPQHF. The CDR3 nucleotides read TGTGCCAGCAGTCGAAACGACAGGGGCCATCAGCCCCAGCATTTT.

The CDR3 region has the DNA TGTGCCAGCAGCTTAGCCGGCCAGGGGGGTGAGAACACTGAAGCTTTCTTT. Protein sequence: CASSLAGQGGENTEAFF. This chain connects TRBV7-2 to TRBJ1-1; 7 nucleotides align to TRBD1. This CDR3 comprises 17 residues. The germline V gene encodes CDR1 SGHTA and CDR2 FQGNSA. J was trimmed by 1 base and V by 0 bases; bases with no gene match: 8.

The CDR3 coding sequence is TGTGCCAGCAGCTTAGTTGGCGGGGGAGATGAGCAGTACTTC. Amino acids: CASSLVGGGDEQYF. This sequence joins TRBV7-2 and TRBJ2-7; 7 bases fit TRBD2. In germline, CDR1 is SGHTA, CDR2 FQGNSA. This CDR3 has 14 residues. V lost 1 base and J lost 7; bases outside the gene matches: 7. Combining the CDR3 with reference TRBV7-2 and TRBJ2-7 gives the whole variable domain GAGVSQSPSNKVTEKGKDVELRCDPISGHTALYWYRQSLGQGLEFLIYFQGNSAPDKSGLPSDRFSAERTGGSVSTLTIQRTQQEDSAVYLCASSLVGGGDEQYFGPGTRLTVT.

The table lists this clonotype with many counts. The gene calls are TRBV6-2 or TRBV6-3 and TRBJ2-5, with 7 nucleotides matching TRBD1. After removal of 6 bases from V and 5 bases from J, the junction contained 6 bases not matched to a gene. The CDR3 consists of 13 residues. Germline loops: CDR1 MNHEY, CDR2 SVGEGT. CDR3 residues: CASSDRVRETQYF. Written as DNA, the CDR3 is TGTGCCAGCAGCGACAGGGTGCGGGAGACCCAGTACTTC.

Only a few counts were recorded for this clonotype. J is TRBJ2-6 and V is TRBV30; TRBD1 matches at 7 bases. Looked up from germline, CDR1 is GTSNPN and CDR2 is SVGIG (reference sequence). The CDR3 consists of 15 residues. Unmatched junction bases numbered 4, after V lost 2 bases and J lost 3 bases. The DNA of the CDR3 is TGTGCCTGGAGTCTGACAGGGAATGGGGCCAACGTCCTGACTTTC. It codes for CAWSLTGNGANVLTF. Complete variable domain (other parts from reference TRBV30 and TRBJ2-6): SQTIHQWPATLVQPVGSPLSLECTVEGTSNPNLYWYRQAAGRGLQLLFYSVGIGQISSEVPQNLSASRPQDRQFILSSKKLLLSDSGFYLCAWSLTGNGANVLTFGAGSRLTVL.

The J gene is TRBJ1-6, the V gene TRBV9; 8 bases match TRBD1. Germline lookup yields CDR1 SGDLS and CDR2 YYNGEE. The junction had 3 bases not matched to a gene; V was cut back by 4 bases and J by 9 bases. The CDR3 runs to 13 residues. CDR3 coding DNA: TGTGCCAGCAGCCTCAGGGGGCCTTCACCCCTCCACTTT. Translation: CASSLRGPSPLHF.

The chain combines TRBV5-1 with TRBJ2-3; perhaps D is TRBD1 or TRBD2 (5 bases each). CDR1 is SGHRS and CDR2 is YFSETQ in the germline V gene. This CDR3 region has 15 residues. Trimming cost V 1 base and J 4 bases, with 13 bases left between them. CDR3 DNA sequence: TGCGCCAGCAGCTTGTACGGGGCCACCTCAGATACGCAGTATTTT. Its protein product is CASSLYGATSDTQYF.

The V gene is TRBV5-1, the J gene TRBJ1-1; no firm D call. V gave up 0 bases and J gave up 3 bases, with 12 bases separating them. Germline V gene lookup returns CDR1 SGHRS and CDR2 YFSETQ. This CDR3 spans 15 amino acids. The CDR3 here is CASSLAQDRDTEAFF. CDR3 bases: TGCGCCAGCAGCTTGGCCCAGGATCGGGACACTGAAGCTTTCTTT.

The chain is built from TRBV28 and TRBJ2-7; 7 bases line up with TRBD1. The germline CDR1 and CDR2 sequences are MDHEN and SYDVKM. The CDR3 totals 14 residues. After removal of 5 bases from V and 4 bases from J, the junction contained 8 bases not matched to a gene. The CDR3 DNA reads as TGTGCCAGCAGTCGACAGGGCCTCTCTTACGAGCAGTACGTC. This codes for CASSRQGLSYEQYV.

CDR3 sequence (DNA): TGCGCCAGCAAAACAGAGTCTATTTCCACTGAAGCTTTCTTT. Its protein product is CASKTESISTEAFF. V usage is TRBV5-1 and J usage is TRBJ1-1; D not resolved. V shed 6 bases and J shed 4 bases, with 16 bases lying between them. This CDR3 contains 14 residues. Germline V gene sequence: CDR1 SGHRS, CDR2 YFSETQ.

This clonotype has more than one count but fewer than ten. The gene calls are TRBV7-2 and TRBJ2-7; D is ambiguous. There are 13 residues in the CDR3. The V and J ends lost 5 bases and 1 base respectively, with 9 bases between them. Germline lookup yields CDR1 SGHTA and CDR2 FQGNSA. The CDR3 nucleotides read TGTGCCAGCAGCCCCCGGCAGTCCTACGAGCAGTACTTC. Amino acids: CASSPRQSYEQYF.

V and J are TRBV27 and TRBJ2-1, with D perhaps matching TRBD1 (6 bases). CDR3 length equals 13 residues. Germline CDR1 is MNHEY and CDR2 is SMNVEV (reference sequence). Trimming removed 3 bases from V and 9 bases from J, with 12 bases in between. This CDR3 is CASSLFQGPEQFF. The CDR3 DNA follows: TGTGCCAGCAGTTTGTTTCAGGGGCCTGAGCAGTTCTTC.

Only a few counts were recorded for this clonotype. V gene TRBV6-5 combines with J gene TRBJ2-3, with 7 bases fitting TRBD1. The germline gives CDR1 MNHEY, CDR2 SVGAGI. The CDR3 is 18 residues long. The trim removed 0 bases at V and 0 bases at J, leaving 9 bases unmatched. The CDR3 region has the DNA TGTGCCAGCAGTTACTCGACCAGGGACAGCCCTAGCACAGATACGCAGTATTTT. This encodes CASSYSTRDSPSTDTQYF.

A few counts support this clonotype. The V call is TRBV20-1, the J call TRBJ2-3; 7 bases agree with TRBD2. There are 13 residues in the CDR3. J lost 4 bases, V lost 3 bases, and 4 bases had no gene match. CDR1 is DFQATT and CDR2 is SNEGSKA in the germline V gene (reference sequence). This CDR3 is CSARASGADTQYF. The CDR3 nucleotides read TGCAGTGCTAGGGCTAGCGGTGCAGATACGCAGTATTTT.

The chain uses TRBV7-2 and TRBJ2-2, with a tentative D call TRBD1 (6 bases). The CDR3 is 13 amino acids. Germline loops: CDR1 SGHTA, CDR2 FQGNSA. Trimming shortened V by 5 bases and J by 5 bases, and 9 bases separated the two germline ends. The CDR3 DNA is TGTGCCAGCAGCGATCAGGGGACCGGGGAGCTGTTTTTT. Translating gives CASSDQGTGELFF. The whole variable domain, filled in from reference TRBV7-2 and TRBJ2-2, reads GAGVSQSPSNKVTEKGKDVELRCDPISGHTALYWYRQSLGQGLEFLIYFQGNSAPDKSGLPSDRFSAERTGGSVSTLTIQRTQQEDSAVYLCASSDQGTGELFFGEGSRLTVL.

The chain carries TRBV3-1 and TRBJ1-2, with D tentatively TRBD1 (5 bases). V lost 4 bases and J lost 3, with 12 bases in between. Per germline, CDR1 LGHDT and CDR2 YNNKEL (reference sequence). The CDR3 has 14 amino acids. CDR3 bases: TGTGCCAGCAGCCCGGGACCGAGATACTATGGCTACACCTTC. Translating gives CASSPGPRYYGYTF.

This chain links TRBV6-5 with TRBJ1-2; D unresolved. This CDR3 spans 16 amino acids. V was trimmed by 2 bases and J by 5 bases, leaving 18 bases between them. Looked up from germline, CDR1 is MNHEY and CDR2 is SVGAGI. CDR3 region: CASSYRAGPTSYGYTF. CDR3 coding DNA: TGTGCCAGCAGTTACCGGGCCGGGCCGACTTCTTATGGCTACACCTTC.

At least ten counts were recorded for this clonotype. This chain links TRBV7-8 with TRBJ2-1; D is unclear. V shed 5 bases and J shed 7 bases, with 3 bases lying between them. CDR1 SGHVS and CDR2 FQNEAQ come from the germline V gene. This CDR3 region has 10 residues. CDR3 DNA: TGTGCCAGCAGCGGGAATGAGCAGTTCTTC. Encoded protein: CASSGNEQFF.

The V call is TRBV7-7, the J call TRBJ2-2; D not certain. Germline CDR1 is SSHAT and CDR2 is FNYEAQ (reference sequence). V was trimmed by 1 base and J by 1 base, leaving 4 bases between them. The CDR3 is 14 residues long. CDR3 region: CASSLGENTGELFF. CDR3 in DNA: TGTGCCAGCAGCTTAGGGGAGAACACCGGGGAGCTGTTTTTT.

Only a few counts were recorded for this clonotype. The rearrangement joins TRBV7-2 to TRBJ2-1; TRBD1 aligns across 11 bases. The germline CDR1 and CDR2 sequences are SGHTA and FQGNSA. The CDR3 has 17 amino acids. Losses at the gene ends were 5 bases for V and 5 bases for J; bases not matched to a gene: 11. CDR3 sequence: CASSPRGDRGIDNEQFF. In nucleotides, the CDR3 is TGTGCCAGCAGCCCTAGAGGGGACAGGGGGATAGACAATGAGCAGTTCTTC.